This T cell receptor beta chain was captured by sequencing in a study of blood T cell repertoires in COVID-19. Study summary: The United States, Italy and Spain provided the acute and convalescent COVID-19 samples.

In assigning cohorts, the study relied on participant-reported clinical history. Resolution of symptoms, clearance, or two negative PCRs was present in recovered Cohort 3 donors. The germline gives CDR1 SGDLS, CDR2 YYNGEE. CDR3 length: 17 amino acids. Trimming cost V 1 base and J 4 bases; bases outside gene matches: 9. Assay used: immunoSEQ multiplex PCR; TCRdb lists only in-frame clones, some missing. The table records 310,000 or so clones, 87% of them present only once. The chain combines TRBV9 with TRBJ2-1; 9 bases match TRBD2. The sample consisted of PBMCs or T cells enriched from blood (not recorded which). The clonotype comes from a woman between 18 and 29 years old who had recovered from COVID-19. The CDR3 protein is CASSVSASGIRYNEQFF. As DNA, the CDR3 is TGTGCCAGCAGCGTAAGCGCTAGCGGGATTCGTTACAATGAGCAGTTCTTC.